Below, 23 T cell receptor beta chains from the same sample are listed, as sequenced in a study of beta chain features in type 1 diabetes. Reverse transcription of all isolated RNA meant that expressed TCRB transcripts were sequenced. The table came from immunoSEQ multiplex PCR; TCRdb's copy has only in-frame clones and leaves some out. Among about 210,000 clones listed, about 11% were seen once. Sequencing used central memory CD4+ T cells from blood. Receptors originate from a man aged 18 to 35 in good health.

This clone has only a few counts. The chain uses TRBV6-6 and TRBJ2-7, with D maybe TRBD1 (6 bases). The CDR3 extends over 15 amino acids. Germline loops: CDR1 MNHNY, CDR2 SVGAGI (reference sequence). Trimming pared 5 bases from V and 0 bases from J, leaving 14 bases between. CDR3 residues: CASSKGDRNSYEQYF. The CDR3 coding sequence is TGTGCCAGCAGTAAAGGAGACAGGAACTCCTACGAGCAGTACTTC.

This clone was seen at least ten times. The chain has TRBV5-8 and TRBJ2-5; D is unresolved. The germline V and J ends were trimmed by 6 bases and 0 bases, with 6 bases remaining between them. This CDR3 is built from 12 residues. CDR1 and CDR2 (germline): SGHTS, YDEGEE. The CDR3 coding sequence is TGTGCCAGCACACCGTACCAAGAGACCCAGTACTTC. Translation gives CASTPYQETQYF.

This clone was detected a few times. The chain recombines TRBV29-1 with TRBJ1-5, with TRBD1 matching 9 bases. Germline CDR1 and CDR2: SQVTM and ANQGSEA. This CDR3 comprises 13 residues. J was trimmed by 5 bases and V by 6 bases; bases with no gene match: 5. In DNA form, the CDR3 reads TGCAGCGTCGCCTGGACAGGGGATCAGCCCCAGCATTTT. Its protein product is CSVAWTGDQPQHF. Supplemented by reference TRBV29-1 and TRBJ1-5, the full variable domain reads SAVISQKPSRDICQRGTSLTIQCQVDSQVTMMFWYRQQPGQSLTLIATANQGSEATYESGFVIDKFPISRPNLTFSTLTVSNMSPEDSSIYLCSVAWTGDQPQHFGDGTRLSIL.

V gene TRBV7-3 combines with J gene TRBJ2-6; D is uncertain. V was pared by 2 bases and J by 0 bases, with 5 bases between. This CDR3 is 15 amino acids long. Germline values: CDR1 SGHTA, CDR2 FQGTGA. The CDR3 protein is CASSLGYSGANVLTF. The CDR3 nucleotides read TGTGCCAGCAGCTTAGGGTACTCTGGGGCCAACGTCCTGACTTTC.

This clone occurred a few times. The V gene is TRBV6-6, the J gene TRBJ2-2; D gene unclear. Germline lookup yields CDR1 MNHNY and CDR2 SVGAGI (reference sequence). The CDR3 loop spans 11 amino acids. V lost 5 bases to trimming and J lost 2 bases, with 0 bases between them. The CDR3, as DNA: TGTGCCAGCAGTAACACCGGGGAGCTGTTTTTT. It codes for CASSNTGELFF.

In its sample, this clone was seen a few times. This sequence joins TRBV7-2 and TRBJ2-3; 8 nucleotides align to TRBD2. In germline, CDR1 is SGHTA, CDR2 FQGNSA. The CDR3 has 14 amino acids. The V gene end was trimmed by 7 bases and the J gene end by 4 bases; junction bases not matched to a gene: 7. CDR3 nucleotide sequence: TGTGCCAGCACCCCCGGGAGGGCACCAGATACGCAGTATTTT. It encodes CASTPGRAPDTQYF.

The genes are TRBV29-1 and TRBJ2-3; TRBD1 matches 7 bases. The CDR3 has 15 residues. Germline CDR1 reads SQVTM; CDR2 reads ANQGSEA. Trimming cost V 6 bases and J 3 bases; bases outside gene matches: 12. The CDR3: CSVAERQGLTDTQYF. DNA for the CDR3: TGCAGCGTGGCCGAGAGACAGGGATTGACAGATACGCAGTATTTT.

The gene calls are TRBV7-2 and TRBJ2-7; TRBD1 might be the D (5 bases). V lost 1 base and J 2 bases, leaving 12 bases between the germline ends. The germline V gene has CDR1 SGHTA and CDR2 FQGNSA. CDR3 length: 15 amino acids. CDR3 nucleotide sequence: TGTGCCAGCAGCTTAGTATGGGGCGCCGCCTACGAGCAGTACTTC. It encodes CASSLVWGAAYEQYF.

This clone was seen a handful of times. The chain is built from TRBV28 and TRBJ2-7; weak D call: TRBD1 (5 bases). Deletions cut 6 bases from V and 7 bases from J, with 10 bases between. Germline CDR1 is MDHEN and CDR2 is SYDVKM. This CDR3 has 11 amino acids. Here the CDR3 reads CASSSREEQYF. The DNA of the CDR3 is TGTGCCAGCAGCTCCAGGGAAGAGCAGTACTTC.

A remark on this clone: A read error may be the cause here, since a much bigger clone is one base away. V gene TRBV29-1 combines with J gene TRBJ2-5; 10 bases fit TRBD1. Per the germline V gene, CDR1 is SQVTM and CDR2 is ANQGSEA. V shed 3 bases, J shed 5 bases, and the junction held 3 bases outside the gene matches. This CDR3 is 13 amino acids long. The CDR3 is CSVEEDRGETQYF. The CDR3 DNA sequence: TGCAGCGTTGAGGAGGACAGGGGGGAGACCCAGTACTTC.

The genes are TRBV9 and TRBJ2-1; D is possibly TRBD2 (5 bases). The CDR3 covers 17 residues. The V gene's germline CDR1 is SGDLS and CDR2 YYNGEE. The V end was cut by 0 bases, the J end by 0 bases, with 13 bases between. The CDR3 nucleotides are TGTGCCAGCAGCGTAGCTAGTAGCGCCAGCTCCTACAATGAGCAGTTCTTC. The encoded protein is CASSVASSASSYNEQFF.

This clone was counted many times. The J gene is TRBJ2-2, the V gene TRBV18, with TRBD1 matching over 7 bases. The V gene end was trimmed by 3 bases and the J gene end by 5 bases; junction bases not matched to a gene: 6. The CDR3 covers 15 residues. CDR1 KGHSH and CDR2 LQKENI come from the germline V gene. The CDR3 DNA reads as TGTGCCAGCTCACCTCGACAGGGAAAGACCGGGGAGCTGTTTTTT. Its translation is CASSPRQGKTGELFF.

The chain carries TRBV5-4 and TRBJ2-5, with 8 positions matching TRBD2. Germline V gene data show CDR1 as SGHNT and CDR2 as YYREEE (reference sequence). The junction had 6 bases not matched to a gene; V was cut back by 4 bases and J by 4 bases. The CDR3 contains 14 residues. The CDR3 DNA is TGTGCCAGCAGCCGTGGGACTAGGGGAGAGACCCAGTACTTC. Its translation is CASSRGTRGETQYF.

This clone was seen a few times. The chain couples TRBV28 to TRBJ1-2; a weak D match, TRBD1 (5 bases). CDR3 length: 14 residues. Trimming took 4 bases from V and 7 from J, leaving 16 bases between them. From germline, CDR1 is MDHEN and CDR2 SYDVKM. CDR3 region: CASSSVGREVGYTF. In nucleotides, the CDR3 is TGTGCCAGCAGTTCCGTCGGCAGGGAGGTTGGCTACACCTTC.

This clone was seen a handful of times. J is TRBJ1-1 and V is TRBV18, with TRBD1 matching 8 bases. After removal of 3 bases from V and 4 bases from J, the junction contained 7 bases not matched to a gene. In germline, CDR1 is KGHSH, CDR2 LQKENI. This CDR3 region has 15 residues. CDR3 sequence reads: CASSPGTGGSTEAFF. Here the CDR3 DNA reads TGTGCCAGCTCACCCGGGACAGGAGGGAGCACTGAAGCTTTCTTT.

This rearrangement joins TRBV7-2 to TRBJ2-3; 9 nucleotides line up with TRBD2. J was trimmed by 1 base and V by 7 bases; bases with no gene match: 3. CDR1 and CDR2 from the germline V gene are SGHTA and FQGNSA. This CDR3 region has 14 residues. The CDR3 sequence: CASIRLAGTDTQYF. CDR3 sequence (DNA): TGTGCCAGCATCCGACTAGCGGGCACAGATACGCAGTATTTT.

This clone was counted at least ten times. The sample carries other DNA sequences with the same CDR3. The chain has TRBV2 and TRBJ1-5; TRBD1 matches at 7 bases. The trim removed 7 bases at V and 3 bases at J, leaving 9 bases unmatched. This CDR3 spans 15 amino acids. Germline CDR1 SNHLY, CDR2 FYNNEI. The CDR3 reads CASKPPTGPNQPQHF. CDR3 DNA sequence: TGTGCCAGCAAACCCCCGACAGGGCCCAATCAGCCCCAGCATTTT.

The chain is built from TRBV7-2 and TRBJ2-2; the D is unclear. Trimming removed 5 bases at V and 4 bases at J, with 8 bases between. This CDR3 region has 13 residues. Germline-derived CDR1 and CDR2 are SGHTA and FQGNSA. The CDR3, as DNA: TGTGCCAGCAGCGCTAAGACCACCGGGGAGCTGTTTTTT. Protein: CASSAKTTGELFF.

The chain has TRBV5-1 and TRBJ2-2; possible D gene TRBD1, 6 bases. This CDR3 is built from 14 residues. Germline V CDR1 and CDR2: SGHRS, YFSETQ. V shed 3 bases and J shed 3 bases, with 9 bases lying between them. CDR3 amino acids: CASSWGTHTGELFF. The CDR3 DNA follows: TGCGCCAGCAGCTGGGGGACACACACCGGGGAGCTGTTTTTT.

The chain couples TRBV5-4 to TRBJ2-7; 11 bases align to TRBD2. The length of the CDR3 is 16 residues. CDR1 SGHNT and CDR2 YYREEE come from the germline V gene (reference sequence). V gave up 2 bases and J gave up 9 bases; unmatched junction bases: 13. CDR3 nucleotides: TGTGCCAGCAGCTTAGGGCTAGCGGGAGGTGCCTCGGGGCAGTACTTC. Amino acid sequence: CASSLGLAGGASGQYF.

The genes are TRBV6-4 and TRBJ1-1; D may be TRBD1 (6 bases). Per germline, CDR1 MRHNA and CDR2 SNTAGT. V lost 6 bases and J 1 base, leaving 15 bases between the germline ends. The CDR3 has 15 residues. In DNA form, the CDR3 reads TGTGCCAGCAGGGCGCGTTGGGGGCAGAACACTGAAGCTTTCTTT. Its protein product is CASRARWGQNTEAFF.

This clone was picked up a small number of times. J is TRBJ2-1 and V is TRBV2; 7 bases line up with TRBD1. CDR3 length equals 15 residues. Germline V lookup: CDR1 SNHLY, CDR2 FYNNEI. The V segment lost 8 bases and the J segment 3 bases; nucleotides outside the gene matches: 10. DNA for the CDR3: TGTGCCAGCTTAAAGGAGACAGGGAGCTACAATGAGCAGTTCTTC. Amino acids: CASLKETGSYNEQFF.

The J gene is TRBJ2-2, the V gene TRBV19; D not certain. Germline CDR1 LNHDA, CDR2 SQIVND (reference sequence). The CDR3 has 11 residues. The ends were cut back, 6 bases at V and 2 bases at J, with 1 base in the middle. CDR3 nucleotide sequence: TGTGCCAGTAGCAACACCGGGGAGCTGTTTTTT. Its translation is CASSNTGELFF. Looking up the rest from reference TRBV19 and TRBJ2-2 gives the full variable domain: DGGITQSPKYLFRKEGQNVTLSCEQNLNHDAMYWYRQDPGQGLRLIYYSQIVNDFQKGDIAEGYSVSREKKESFPLTVTSAQKNPTAFYLCASSNTGELFFGEGSRLTVL.